The rows below give T cell receptor beta chains drawn from one sample of a study of beta chain features in type 1 diabetes. TCRdb keeps only in-frame clones here, not all; method: immunoSEQ multiplex PCR. The profile covers about 930,000 clones, with under 20% appearing a single time and 0.02% to 0.025% taken by the ten largest. Input material: naive CD4+ T cells from blood. Every receptor here comes from a young woman in good health. Both conserved end residues are part of each CDR3. A D gene is named only where the DNA matches it firmly. Rows may omit the clone size; those that give it use once, few, many or a size class.

CDR3: CASSLKEYTEAFF; DNA: TGTGCCAGCAGTTTAAAGGAATACACTGAAGCTTTCTTT; V: TRBV27; size: .; J: TRBJ1-1; length: 13; D: .
CDR3: CASSFSFGPQHF; DNA: TGTGCCAGCAGTTTTTCCTTTGGGCCCCAGCATTTT; V: TRBV27; size: .; J: TRBJ1-5; length: 12; D: .
CDR3: CASSHSRTSDEQFF; DNA: TGTGCCAGCAGTCACTCAAGGACTAGCGATGAGCAGTTCTTC; V: TRBV6-1; size: .; J: TRBJ2-1; length: 14; D: TRBD2
CDR3: CASRLGSYEQYF; DNA: TGTGCCAGCAGACTCGGGAGTTACGAGCAGTACTTC; V: TRBV11-2; size: few; J: TRBJ2-7; length: 12; D: .
CDR3: CASSPRDRGNEKLFF; DNA: TGTGCCAGCTCACCCCGGGACAGAGGGAATGAAAAACTGTTTTTT; V: TRBV18; size: few; J: TRBJ1-4; length: 15; D: TRBD1
CDR3: CASSLNEQFF; DNA: TGTGCCAGCAGCCTTAATGAGCAGTTCTTC; V: TRBV11-2; size: few; J: TRBJ2-1; length: 10; D: .
CDR3: CASSLYGIGLYEQYF; DNA: TGTGCCAGCAGCTTGTACGGGATTGGTTTATACGAGCAGTACTTC; V: TRBV5-4; size: .; J: TRBJ2-7; length: 15; D: .
CDR3: CATSRLLAGGSYEQYF; DNA: TGTGCCACCAGCAGACTATTAGCGGGAGGCTCCTACGAGCAGTACTTC; V: TRBV15; size: few; J: TRBJ2-7; length: 16; D: TRBD2
CDR3: CASSPSWNPYEQYF; DNA: TGTGCCAGCTCACCCAGTTGGAATCCCTACGAGCAGTACTTC; V: TRBV18; size: few; J: TRBJ2-7; length: 14; D: .
CDR3: CASSYGSGVTYEQYF; DNA: TGTGCCAGCAGTTACGGTAGCGGGGTGACCTACGAGCAGTACTTC; V: TRBV6-6; size: .; J: TRBJ2-7; length: 15; D: TRBD2